These 20 T cell receptor beta chains originate from one sample sequenced in a study of blood T cell repertoires in COVID-19. The data were produced by immunoSEQ multiplex PCR, yet TCRdb's version contains in-frame clones alone and is incomplete. The table lists approximately 130,000 clones, approximately 80% of them singletons. The sample consisted of peripheral blood. All receptors come from a man older than 75 with acute or convalescent COVID-19.

The J gene is TRBJ2-1, the V gene TRBV29-1; weak D call: TRBD1 (6 bases). V lost 6 bases, J lost 3 bases, and 15 bases lay in between. The CDR3 has 14 amino acids. Per the germline V gene, CDR1 is SQVTM and CDR2 is ANQGSEA. CDR3 amino acids: CSVLQGIVYNEQFF. CDR3 bases: TGCAGCGTCCTCCAGGGGATTGTCTACAATGAGCAGTTCTTC.

The V call is TRBV5-1, the J call TRBJ2-5, with 14 positions matching TRBD2. Germline V CDR1 and CDR2: SGHRS, YFSETQ. The CDR3 has 16 residues. The trim removed 4 bases at V and 5 bases at J, leaving 7 bases unmatched. The CDR3 reads CASSIGTSGGSETQYF. In nucleotides, the CDR3 is TGCGCCAGCAGCATCGGGACTAGCGGGGGCTCGGAGACCCAGTACTTC.

The chain uses TRBV7-2 and TRBJ1-2; a weak D match, TRBD1 (6 bases). In germline, CDR1 is SGHTA, CDR2 FQGNSA. This CDR3 is built from 15 residues. V lost 5 bases to trimming and J lost 0 bases, with 13 bases between them. The CDR3 protein is CASSHYREANYGYTF. The CDR3 coding sequence is TGTGCCAGCAGCCATTACAGGGAAGCTAACTATGGCTACACCTTC.

The sample holds one count of this clone. The gene calls are TRBV5-1 and TRBJ1-1, with D perhaps TRBD1 (5 bases). Trimming left V 4 bases short and J 2 bases short, with 9 bases between. Germline CDR1 reads SGHRS; CDR2 reads YFSETQ. CDR3 length equals 13 residues. The CDR3 sequence is CASSNRQNTEAFF. The DNA for the CDR3 is TGCGCCAGCAGCAACAGGCAAAACACTGAAGCTTTCTTT.

The chain uses TRBV5-1 and TRBJ2-1, with 7 bases fitting TRBD2. This CDR3 has 15 residues. Germline V gene data show CDR1 as SGHRS and CDR2 as YFSETQ. The V segment lost 4 bases and the J segment 1 base; nucleotides outside the gene matches: 5. This CDR3 reads CASSGTSVSYNEQFF. The CDR3 coding sequence is TGCGCCAGCAGCGGAACTAGCGTGTCCTACAATGAGCAGTTCTTC.

This chain joins TRBV5-5 and TRBJ1-2; maybe TRBD1 (5 bases). CDR3 size: 12 residues. Germline-derived CDR1 and CDR2 are SGHKS and YYEKEE (reference sequence). V lost 4 bases to trimming and J lost 8 bases, with 12 bases between them. Here the CDR3 reads CASSQRQQGYTF. The CDR3 DNA sequence: TGTGCCAGCAGCCAAAGACAGCAGGGCTACACCTTC.

The rearrangement joins TRBV15 to TRBJ1-5, with D possibly TRBD1 on 5 matching bases. The CDR3 is 13 amino acids. Germline V lookup: CDR1 LNHNV, CDR2 YYDKDF (reference sequence). Trimming left V 6 bases short and J 1 base short, with 7 bases between. Here the CDR3 reads CATSRQSNQPQHF. As DNA, the CDR3 is TGTGCCACCAGTCGACAGAGCAATCAGCCCCAGCATTTT.

This chain links TRBV4-1 with TRBJ2-2, with TRBD1 as a possible D gene (6 bases). Germline-derived CDR1 and CDR2 are MGHRA and YSYEKL. Between the trimmed V and J ends, which lost 0 bases and 6 bases, there was a span of 11 bases. This CDR3 comprises 15 residues. CDR3: CASSQEARGSGELFF. CDR3 DNA: TGCGCCAGCAGCCAAGAAGCCAGGGGCTCCGGGGAGCTGTTTTTT.

V and J are TRBV5-6 and TRBJ1-6; possibly TRBD1 for D (6 bases). V lost 0 bases and J 5 bases, leaving 9 bases between the germline ends. The CDR3 length is 15 residues. Germline assignment: CDR1 SGHDT and CDR2 YYEEEE. The CDR3 loop reads CASSLGGLHNSPLHF. The CDR3 bases are TGTGCCAGCAGCTTGGGGGGGCTTCATAATTCACCCCTCCACTTT.

The CDR3 protein is CASSPGTGNYEQYF. As DNA, the CDR3 is TGTGCCAGCTCACCAGGGACAGGGAACTACGAGCAGTACTTC. The chain uses TRBV18 and TRBJ2-7, with TRBD1 identical over 9 bases. The ends lost 2 bases at V and 3 bases at J; junction bases unmatched: 2. Germline V gene lookup returns CDR1 KGHSH and CDR2 LQKENI. This CDR3 is built from 14 residues.

The chain links TRBV7-9 to TRBJ1-4; 10 bases line up with TRBD1. This CDR3 is 14 amino acids long. CDR1 SEHNR and CDR2 FQNEAQ come from the germline V gene (reference sequence). With V trimmed by 5 bases and J by 6 bases, 3 bases remained unmatched. The CDR3 bases are TGTGCCAGCAGCCGGGACAGGGGCGATGAAAAACTGTTTTTT. It is translated as CASSRDRGDEKLFF.

The V and J genes are TRBV6-6 and TRBJ1-1; D is undetermined. The CDR3 runs 12 residues. Germline loops: CDR1 MNHNY, CDR2 SVGAGI (reference sequence). The ends were cut back, 8 bases at V and 2 bases at J, with 9 bases in the middle. The CDR3: CASFVSNTEAFF. CDR3 nucleotide sequence: TGTGCCAGCTTCGTAAGCAACACTGAAGCTTTCTTT.

The V call is TRBV7-2, the J call TRBJ2-2, with TRBD2 identical over 7 bases. Germline CDR1 and CDR2: SGHTA and FQGNSA. CDR3 length: 16 residues. Germline trimming cut 6 bases from V and 0 bases from J; bases unmatched to any gene: 7. CDR3 in amino acids: CASSPNGGANTGELFF. In nucleotides, the CDR3 is TGTGCCAGCAGTCCTAATGGGGGGGCGAACACCGGGGAGCTGTTTTTT.

The chain recombines TRBV13 with TRBJ2-3, with 12 bases fitting TRBD2. After removal of 5 bases from V and 2 bases from J, the junction contained 8 bases not matched to a gene. CDR3 size: 17 residues. In germline, CDR1 is PRHDT, CDR2 FYEKMQ (reference sequence). The CDR3 is CASSTSGGSLLTDTQYF. The DNA of the CDR3 is TGTGCCAGCAGCACTAGCGGGGGGTCTTTGCTCACAGATACGCAGTATTTT.

The gene calls are TRBV19 and TRBJ2-1; 8 bases are shared with TRBD1. Germline trimming cut 7 bases from V and 4 bases from J; bases unmatched to any gene: 9. The CDR3 extends over 15 amino acids. Germline CDR1 reads LNHDA; CDR2 reads SQIVND (reference sequence). CDR3 coding DNA: TGTGCCAGTACGAAAGGGGACAGGAGGTACAATGAGCAGTTCTTC. Translating it yields CASTKGDRRYNEQFF.

The J gene is TRBJ2-7, the V gene TRBV7-9, with 9 bases that match TRBD1. CDR3 length: 14 residues. Trimming removed 6 bases from V and 6 bases from J; junction bases left unmatched: 9. From germline, CDR1 is SEHNR and CDR2 FQNEAQ (reference sequence). CDR3 sequence: CASSLSRDRAEQYF. CDR3 DNA: TGTGCCAGCAGTTTGTCCCGGGACAGGGCCGAGCAGTACTTC.

This clone has a handful of counts. This chain connects TRBV24-1 to TRBJ2-5, with 7 bases lining up with TRBD2. The germline V gene encodes CDR1 KGHDR and CDR2 SFDVKD. This CDR3 has 15 residues. The J segment lost 7 bases and the V segment lost 4 bases, leaving 11 bases of the junction unmatched. The CDR3 coding sequence is TGTGCCACCAGTGACCCAGGACTAGGTCGTGCGACCCAGTACTTC. It yields the protein CATSDPGLGRATQYF.

V gene TRBV4-3 combines with J gene TRBJ2-7; 8 nucleotides agree with TRBD1. The trim removed 6 bases at V and 3 bases at J, leaving 7 bases unmatched. The CDR3 extends over 14 amino acids. Germline values: CDR1 LGHNA, CDR2 YSLEER. CDR3 region: CASSEGQGRYEQYF. DNA of the CDR3: TGCGCCAGCAGTGAAGGACAGGGTCGCTACGAGCAGTACTTC.

The chain links TRBV6-5 to TRBJ1-4; 8 nucleotides align to TRBD1. J lost 5 bases, V lost 6 bases, and 5 bases had no gene match. Germline V CDR1 and CDR2: MNHEY, SVGAGI. This CDR3 is 14 amino acids long. The CDR3 here is CASSRDRINEKLFF. The CDR3, as DNA: TGTGCCAGCAGCCGGGACAGGATAAATGAAAAACTGTTTTTT.

This clone has a handful of counts. The genes are TRBV7-2 and TRBJ1-5, with D hard to call. V was pared by 4 bases and J by 1 base, with 8 bases between. Per the germline V gene, CDR1 is SGHTA and CDR2 is FQGNSA. CDR3 length: 14 amino acids. The CDR3 loop is CASSSAGSNQPQHF. The CDR3 DNA is TGTGCCAGCAGCTCCGCGGGGAGCAATCAGCCCCAGCATTTT.